These T cell receptor beta chains were read from a single sample in a study of blood T cell repertoires in COVID-19. Sequenced by immunoSEQ multiplex PCR; TCRdb stores in-frame clones only, minus some. In the table there are around 180,000 clones, about 86% of which are singletons. Sequenced sample: peripheral blood. The origin of the receptors is a man in his 70s with active or convalescent COVID-19. The CDR3 runs from the conserved cysteine through the conserved F or W. Each record gives: clone size, V gene, D gene, J gene, CDR3 protein, CDR3 DNA. A D gene is named only where the DNA matches it firmly. For some rows the clone size is stated as once, few or many, or as a class when expanded; others skip it.

clone_size: -
v_call: TRBV15
d_call: TRBD1
j_call: TRBJ2-7
cdr3_aa: CATSTAGTGPVEQYF
cdr3_nt: TGTGCCACCAGCACAGCCGGGACAGGCCCAGTCGAGCAGTACTTC

clone_size: -
v_call: TRBV7-2
d_call: -
j_call: TRBJ2-6
cdr3_aa: CASSLTVSLSGANVLTF
cdr3_nt: TGTGCCAGCAGCTTAACAGTAAGCCTCTCTGGGGCCAACGTCCTGACTTTC

clone_size: -
v_call: TRBV19
d_call: -
j_call: TRBJ1-3
cdr3_aa: CASSPTRASSGNTIYF
cdr3_nt: TGTGCCAGTAGTCCAACGAGGGCCAGTTCTGGAAACACCATATATTTT

clone_size: -
v_call: TRBV10-2
d_call: -
j_call: TRBJ1-2
cdr3_aa: CASGSRQVGYTF
cdr3_nt: TGCGCCAGCGGATCCCGCCAGGTTGGCTACACCTTC

clone_size: -
v_call: TRBV29-1
d_call: TRBD1
j_call: TRBJ1-1
cdr3_aa: CSATGGTEAFF
cdr3_nt: TGCAGCGCAACAGGGGGCACTGAAGCTTTCTTT

clone_size: -
v_call: TRBV5-8
d_call: -
j_call: TRBJ2-7
cdr3_aa: CASSSRGIYEQYF
cdr3_nt: TGTGCCAGCAGCTCTAGAGGGATTTACGAGCAGTACTTC

clone_size: -
v_call: TRBV7-2
d_call: -
j_call: TRBJ2-4
cdr3_aa: CASSSQNIQYF
cdr3_nt: TGTGCCAGCAGCTCTCAAAACATTCAGTACTTC

clone_size: -
v_call: TRBV3-1/TRBV3-2
d_call: -
j_call: TRBJ2-5
cdr3_aa: CASSQYRRSQETQYF
cdr3_nt: TGTGCCAGCAGCCAGTACCGAAGGAGCCAAGAGACCCAGTACTTC

clone_size: -
v_call: TRBV7-3
d_call: -
j_call: TRBJ1-1
cdr3_aa: CASSLTPDGAEAFF
cdr3_nt: TGTGCCAGCAGCTTAACCCCCGACGGGGCTGAAGCTTTCTTT

clone_size: once
v_call: TRBV7-2
d_call: TRBD2
j_call: TRBJ2-7
cdr3_aa: CASSPRLAGAVYEQYF
cdr3_nt: TGTGCCAGCAGCCCCAGACTAGCGGGGGCCGTCTACGAGCAGTACTTC

clone_size: -
v_call: TRBV7-6
d_call: -
j_call: TRBJ1-6
cdr3_aa: CASSPRTDNSPLHF
cdr3_nt: TGTGCCAGCAGCCCCCGGACAGATAATTCACCCCTCCACTTT

clone_size: -
v_call: TRBV6-6
d_call: -
j_call: TRBJ2-7
cdr3_aa: CASSSGDWGEQYF
cdr3_nt: TGTGCCAGCAGTTCAGGGGATTGGGGCGAGCAGTACTTC

clone_size: -
v_call: TRBV28
d_call: TRBD1
j_call: TRBJ1-1
cdr3_aa: CASEGASRTEAFF
cdr3_nt: TGTGCCAGCGAGGGGGCGAGTCGCACTGAAGCTTTCTTT

clone_size: -
v_call: TRBV19
d_call: TRBD1
j_call: TRBJ1-2
cdr3_aa: CASSGTGARGDYGYTF
cdr3_nt: TGTGCCAGTAGTGGGACAGGGGCGCGGGGAGACTATGGCTACACCTTC

clone_size: -
v_call: TRBV7-2
d_call: -
j_call: TRBJ1-1
cdr3_aa: CASSPRTVGLNTEAFF
cdr3_nt: TGTGCCAGCAGCCCACGTACCGTGGGGCTGAACACTGAAGCTTTCTTT

clone_size: -
v_call: TRBV7-7
d_call: TRBD2
j_call: TRBJ2-2
cdr3_aa: CASTPRRGYTGELFF
cdr3_nt: TGTGCTAGCACCCCTCGGCGGGGGTACACCGGGGAGCTGTTTTTT

clone_size: -
v_call: TRBV11-2
d_call: -
j_call: TRBJ1-2
cdr3_aa: CASSLAGSGGYTF
cdr3_nt: TGTGCCAGCAGCTTGGCGGGTTCGGGCGGCTACACCTTC

clone_size: -
v_call: TRBV7-3
d_call: -
j_call: TRBJ2-2
cdr3_aa: CASSFVSAGELFF
cdr3_nt: TGTGCCAGCAGCTTCGTCAGCGCCGGGGAGCTGTTTTTT

clone_size: -
v_call: TRBV6-2/TRBV6-3
d_call: -
j_call: TRBJ1-2
cdr3_aa: CASSYGAYGYTF
cdr3_nt: TGTGCCAGCAGCTATGGGGCTTATGGCTACACCTTC

clone_size: -
v_call: TRBV29-1
d_call: TRBD2
j_call: TRBJ2-7
cdr3_aa: CSVGGLRSGRAYEQYF
cdr3_nt: TGCAGCGTTGGAGGACTACGGAGCGGGAGGGCCTACGAGCAGTACTTC

clone_size: -
v_call: TRBV5-1
d_call: TRBD1
j_call: TRBJ1-1
cdr3_aa: CASSRGQSTNTEAFF
cdr3_nt: TGCGCCAGCAGCAGGGGACAGTCTACAAACACTGAAGCTTTCTTT

clone_size: -
v_call: TRBV9
d_call: -
j_call: TRBJ1-1
cdr3_aa: CASSVGQTRDTEAFF
cdr3_nt: TGTGCCAGCAGCGTAGGGCAGACGAGGGACACTGAAGCTTTCTTT

clone_size: -
v_call: TRBV14
d_call: -
j_call: TRBJ2-7
cdr3_aa: CASSLSSDFYEQYF
cdr3_nt: TGTGCCAGCAGTCTTTCGTCAGATTTCTACGAGCAGTACTTC

clone_size: -
v_call: TRBV4-2
d_call: TRBD1
j_call: TRBJ2-7
cdr3_aa: CASSQDWTGAREQYF
cdr3_nt: TGTGCCAGCAGCCAAGATTGGACAGGGGCCCGCGAGCAGTACTTC

clone_size: -
v_call: TRBV29-1
d_call: -
j_call: TRBJ1-4
cdr3_aa: CSVEDQATNEKLFF
cdr3_nt: TGCAGCGTTGAAGATCAGGCTACTAATGAAAAACTGTTTTTT

clone_size: -
v_call: TRBV11-2
d_call: -
j_call: TRBJ1-1
cdr3_aa: CASSLSLQDTEAFF
cdr3_nt: TGTGCCAGCAGCTTATCCTTACAAGATACTGAAGCTTTCTTT

clone_size: -
v_call: TRBV30
d_call: TRBD1
j_call: TRBJ2-6
cdr3_aa: CAWSVTGAGANVLTF
cdr3_nt: TGTGCCTGGAGTGTCACAGGGGCTGGGGCCAACGTCCTGACTTTC

clone_size: -
v_call: TRBV5-8
d_call: -
j_call: TRBJ2-1
cdr3_aa: CASSLKSRGLITYNEQFF
cdr3_nt: TGTGCCAGCAGCTTAAAGAGCAGGGGCCTGATAACCTACAATGAGCAGTTCTTC

clone_size: once
v_call: TRBV5-5
d_call: -
j_call: TRBJ1-1
cdr3_aa: CASSLGVTGPEAFF
cdr3_nt: TGTGCCAGCAGCTTGGGGGTTACGGGTCCTGAAGCTTTCTTT

clone_size: -
v_call: TRBV4-1
d_call: -
j_call: TRBJ1-2
cdr3_aa: CASSHKTSYGYTF
cdr3_nt: TGCGCCAGCTCCCATAAAACGAGTTACGGCTACACCTTC

clone_size: -
v_call: TRBV5-6
d_call: -
j_call: TRBJ1-2
cdr3_aa: CASSRGTDGYTF
cdr3_nt: TGTGCCAGCAGCCGCGGGACCGATGGCTACACCTTC

clone_size: -
v_call: TRBV6-2/TRBV6-3
d_call: -
j_call: TRBJ1-3
cdr3_aa: CASSHYPVRGNTIYF
cdr3_nt: TGTGCCAGCAGCCACTACCCCGTCCGGGGAAACACCATATATTTT

clone_size: -
v_call: TRBV7-2
d_call: TRBD1
j_call: TRBJ1-4
cdr3_aa: CASSFSGGRANEKLFF
cdr3_nt: TGTGCCAGCAGCTTTTCAGGGGGAAGGGCTAATGAAAAACTGTTTTTT

clone_size: once
v_call: TRBV6-2/TRBV6-3
d_call: TRBD2
j_call: TRBJ2-1
cdr3_aa: CASSFSGTRLYNEQFF
cdr3_nt: TGTGCCAGCAGTTTCTCCGGGACTAGATTATACAATGAGCAGTTCTTC

clone_size: -
v_call: TRBV5-1
d_call: -
j_call: TRBJ1-1
cdr3_aa: CASSLDPGNTEAFF
cdr3_nt: TGCGCCAGCAGCTTGGATCCCGGGAACACTGAAGCTTTCTTT

clone_size: -
v_call: TRBV5-1
d_call: -
j_call: TRBJ2-7
cdr3_aa: CASTYPGTYEQYF
cdr3_nt: TGCGCCAGCACCTACCCGGGAACCTACGAGCAGTACTTC

clone_size: -
v_call: TRBV19
d_call: -
j_call: TRBJ1-3
cdr3_aa: CASSTGGPGRNSGNTIYF
cdr3_nt: TGTGCCAGTAGTACAGGTGGTCCGGGGAGGAATTCTGGAAACACCATATATTTT

clone_size: -
v_call: TRBV5-4
d_call: -
j_call: TRBJ2-2
cdr3_aa: CASSPRGQSLAGELFF
cdr3_nt: TGTGCCAGCAGCCCTCGAGGACAATCATTGGCCGGGGAGCTGTTTTTT

clone_size: -
v_call: TRBV30
d_call: TRBD1
j_call: TRBJ1-2
cdr3_aa: CAWTGGGYGYTF
cdr3_nt: TGTGCCTGGACAGGGGGTGGCTATGGCTACACCTTC

clone_size: -
v_call: TRBV6-5
d_call: -
j_call: TRBJ1-6
cdr3_aa: CASRWDNYNSPLHF
cdr3_nt: TGTGCCAGCAGGTGGGACAACTATAATTCACCCCTCCACTTT

clone_size: -
v_call: TRBV7-8
d_call: TRBD1
j_call: TRBJ1-5
cdr3_aa: CASRLTGSKYQPQHF
cdr3_nt: TGTGCCAGCAGGCTGACAGGGTCCAAATACCAGCCCCAGCATTTT

clone_size: -
v_call: TRBV10-3
d_call: -
j_call: TRBJ2-3
cdr3_aa: CAISPGGPTDTQYF
cdr3_nt: TGTGCCATCTCCCCCGGGGGGCCCACGGATACGCAGTATTTT

clone_size: -
v_call: TRBV19
d_call: -
j_call: TRBJ2-2
cdr3_aa: CASRMGRTNTGELFF
cdr3_nt: TGTGCCAGTAGGATGGGCAGGACGAACACCGGGGAGCTGTTTTTT

clone_size: -
v_call: TRBV3-1/TRBV3-2
d_call: -
j_call: TRBJ1-1
cdr3_aa: CASSQRGPRQEKAFF
cdr3_nt: TGTGCCAGCAGCCAACGAGGACCGCGACAGGAGAAAGCTTTCTTT